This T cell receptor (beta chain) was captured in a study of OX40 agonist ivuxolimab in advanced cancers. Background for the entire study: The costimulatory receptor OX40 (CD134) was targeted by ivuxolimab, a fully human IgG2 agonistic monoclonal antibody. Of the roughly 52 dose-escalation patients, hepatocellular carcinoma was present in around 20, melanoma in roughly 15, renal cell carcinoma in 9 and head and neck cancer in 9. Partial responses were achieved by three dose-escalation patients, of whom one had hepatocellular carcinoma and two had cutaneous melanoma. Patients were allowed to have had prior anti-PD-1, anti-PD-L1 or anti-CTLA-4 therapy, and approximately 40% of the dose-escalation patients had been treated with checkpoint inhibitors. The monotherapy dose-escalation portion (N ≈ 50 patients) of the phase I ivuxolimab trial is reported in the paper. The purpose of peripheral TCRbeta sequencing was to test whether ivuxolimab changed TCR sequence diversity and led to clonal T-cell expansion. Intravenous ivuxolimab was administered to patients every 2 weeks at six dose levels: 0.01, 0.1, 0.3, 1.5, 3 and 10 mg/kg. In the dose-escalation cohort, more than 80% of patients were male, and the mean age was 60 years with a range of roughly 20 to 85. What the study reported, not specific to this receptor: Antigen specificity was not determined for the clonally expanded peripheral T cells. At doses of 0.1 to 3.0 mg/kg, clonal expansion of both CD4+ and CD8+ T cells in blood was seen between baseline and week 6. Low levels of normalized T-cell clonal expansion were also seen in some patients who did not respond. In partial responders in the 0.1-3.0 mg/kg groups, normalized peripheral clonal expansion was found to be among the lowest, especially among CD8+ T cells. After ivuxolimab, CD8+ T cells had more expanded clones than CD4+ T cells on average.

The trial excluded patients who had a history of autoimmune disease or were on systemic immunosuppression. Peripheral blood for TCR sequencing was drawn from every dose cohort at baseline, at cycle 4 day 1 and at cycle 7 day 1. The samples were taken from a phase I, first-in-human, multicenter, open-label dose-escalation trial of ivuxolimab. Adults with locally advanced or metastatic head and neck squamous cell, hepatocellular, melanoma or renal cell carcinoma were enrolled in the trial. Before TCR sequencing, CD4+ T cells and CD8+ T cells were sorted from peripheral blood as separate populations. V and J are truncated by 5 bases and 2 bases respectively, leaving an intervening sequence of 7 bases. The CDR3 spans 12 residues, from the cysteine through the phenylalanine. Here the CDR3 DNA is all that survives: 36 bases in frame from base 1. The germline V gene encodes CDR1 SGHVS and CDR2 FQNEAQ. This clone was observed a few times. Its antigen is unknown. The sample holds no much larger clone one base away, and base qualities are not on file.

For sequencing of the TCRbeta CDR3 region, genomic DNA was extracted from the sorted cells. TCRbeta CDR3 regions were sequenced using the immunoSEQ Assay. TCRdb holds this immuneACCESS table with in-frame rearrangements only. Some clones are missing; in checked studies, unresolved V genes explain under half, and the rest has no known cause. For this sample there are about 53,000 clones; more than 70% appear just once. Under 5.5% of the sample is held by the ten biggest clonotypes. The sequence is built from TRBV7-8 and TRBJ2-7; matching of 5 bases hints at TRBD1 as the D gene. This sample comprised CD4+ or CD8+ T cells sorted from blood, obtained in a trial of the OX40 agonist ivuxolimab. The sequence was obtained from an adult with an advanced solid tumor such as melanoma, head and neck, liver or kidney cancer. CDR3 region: CASSPGTYEQYF. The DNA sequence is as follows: TGTGCCAGCAGCCCAGGGACCTACGAGCAGTACTTC.